This TCR beta chain stems from a study of blood T cells in healthy people across ages (dated by TCRdb to between 2015 and 2017). With respect to the entire study: In model experiments, template switching captured roughly one uniquely barcoded TCR beta cDNA molecule for every two T cells. To track age-related changes in TCR beta repertoire diversity, the study relied on deep sequencing normalized with unique cDNA molecular identifiers. To avoid experimental bias, donors of different ages were distributed randomly across sequencing lanes. Four age groups were formed from the donors: young (average 16 years), middle-aged (approximately 42), aged (about 68) and long-lived (less than 85). Two additional independent replicas of 1 million unique cDNA reads from the same blood draw were analyzed for two donors (one aged 18 to 30 and one aged 80 or older). Overall study results and their limits: Since profiling was done on bulk unsorted PBMCs, naive and antigen-experienced compartments could not be conclusively compared. As age increased, observed TCR beta diversity per million T cells dropped in a roughly linear way, and a significant reduction was already evident by age 40. Estimates of total diversity based on one million sequenced T cells were regarded as lower bounds and as underestimates. The percentage of naive T cells measured by flow cytometry correlated strongly with observed TCR beta diversity. The CMV infection status of donors was not known, potentially confounding age-related changes in expanded clonotypes. Compared with the aged group, more naive CD4+ T cells, fewer expanded clones and increased TCR diversity were shown by the long-lived group, suggesting age selection.

The CDR3 spans 12 residues, from the cysteine through the phenylalanine. The kept DNA is CDR3 alone, 36 bases in frame from the first base. V is cut back by 8 bases and J by 7 bases, with 3 bases in the junction unmatched. CDR1 and CDR2 are drawn from the germline V gene: MNHEY, SVGAGI. Preparation of the library involved 5' RACE. The sample was run on an Illumina HiSeq 2500. A second roughly 6 to 12 cycle PCR used a sample-barcoded 5' primer and a J-beta primer mix. A unique molecular identifier was introduced onto each TCR beta cDNA molecule by a template-switch 5' adaptor carrying 12 random nucleotides. Each sample yielded at least 2.5 million CDR3-containing paired-end reads. All of the RNA was converted into first-strand cDNA using the Mint cDNA synthesis kit, with a TRBC-specific oligonucleotide serving as the primer. All cDNA was treated with uracil-DNA glycosylase and then went through a first 18-cycle PCR with the universal primers M1SS and BC2_uni_R. The original pipeline was this. Each sample was normalized by randomly selecting 1 million high-quality reads, each carrying a distinct molecular identifier. Reads with shared molecular identifiers were discarded instead of being binned into consensus sequences. MiTCR, run with a Q25 quality threshold and the strictest error-elimination algorithm, handled CDR3 identification, clonotype clustering and error correction. Lower-bound total TCR beta diversity was estimated with a nonparametric unseen species model using Euler transformation. TCRdb redid the processing of the public reads, applying fastp at Q25 and MiXCR, and retained in-frame beta chains. Under each unique CDR3 protein, matching rows form one entry showing the most common genes and DNA. The V and J calls reflect TCRdb's pipeline rather than the authors' work. The sample table contains around 1.5 million distinct CDR3 sequences; only one count was recorded for approximately 59% of them. The biggest ten clones account for about 6.7% of the sample.

Systemically healthy Caucasian individuals from Russia, 39 in total and aged about 6 to 95 years, were included as donors. Each donor gave 8.5 to 10 milliliters of peripheral blood, collected into EDTA-treated Vacutainer tubes. Ficoll-Paque density-gradient centrifugation was used to isolate PBMCs, with at least 6.5 million per sample. Trizol reagent was used to extract total RNA from the PBMCs, yielding at least 5 micrograms per sample. For every donor, flow cytometry on a PBMC aliquot measured the percentage of naive CD45RAhigh/CD27high T cells. This clonotype came up a few times. Its cognate antigen has yet to be identified. Within one base of it there is no much larger clone, and no base qualities were kept.

The clonotype comes from a man aged 18 to 30 in good health. The material sequenced was blood. The chain is assembled from TRBV6-5 and TRBJ2-1; 9 middle bases align to TRBD2. The bases read TGTGCCAGCGGACTAGCGATGAATGAGCAGTTCTTC. This sequence encodes CASGLAMNEQFF.